Sequencing of this TCR beta chain was carried out in a study of shared clonotypes between healthy human individuals. Genomic DNA of each subset was evenly split across several immunoSEQ plates. Profiled with immunoSEQ multiplex PCR; TCRdb holds only in-frame clones, not every one. The sample contains more than 900,000 clones, around three quarters of which appear only once. Trimming left V 7 bases short and J 3 bases short, with 18 bases between. Germline CDR1 is SNHLY and CDR2 is FYNNEI. CDR3 size: 16 residues. The donor cohort consisted entirely of Caucasian adults residing in Nashville, Tennessee. Source material: memory CD4+ T cells from PBMCs. The subset is: CD45RA-negative fraction. This TCR came from a man in his late teens or twenties in good health. Some clones in this sample may be carry-over from other donors' samples. The genes are TRBV2 and TRBJ2-2; no clear D. The CDR3 loop is CASTPRSYRDTGELFF. The CDR3 DNA is TGTGCCAGCACCCCCAGAAGTTACCGCGACACCGGGGAGCTGTTTTTT.